These 6 T cell receptor beta chains were sequenced from one sample in a study of breast tumors, draining lymph nodes, adjacent tissues. TCRdb recomputed calls from the multiplex PCR reads with MiXCR, one row per CDR3 protein. The repertoire has around 130,000 distinct CDR3 sequences, approximately 32% of them found once; the top ten carry about 2.5%. Breast cancer patients provided tissue from their axillary draining lymph nodes. Sequencing was performed on axillary lymph node tissue. The receptors come from a female donor with breast cancer. Some clones in this sample may be carry-over from other donors' samples.

This clonotype was seen ten or more times. The chain employs TRBV5-4 and TRBJ2-3, with 10 bases matching TRBD2. CDR3 length: 17 residues. Germline lookup yields CDR1 SGHNT and CDR2 YYREEE (reference sequence). V shed 4 bases and J 0 bases; nucleotides not matched to a gene: 8. The CDR3 loop is CASSAALAGESTDTQYF. The CDR3 DNA follows: TGTGCCAGCAGCGCGGCTCTAGCGGGGGAGAGCACAGATACGCAGTATTTT. The variable domain in full, with the rest retrieved from reference TRBV5-4 and TRBJ2-3, is ETGVTQSPTHLIKTRGQQVTLRCSSQSGHNTVSWYQQALGQGPQFIFQYYREEENGRGNFPPRFSGLQFPNYSSELNVNALELDDSALYLCASSAALAGESTDTQYFGPGTRLTVL.

This clonotype has ten or more counts. The V gene is TRBV7-2, the J gene TRBJ1-5, with D unclear. V lost 1 base and J 6 bases, leaving 7 bases between the germline ends. The germline gives CDR1 SGHTA, CDR2 FQGNSA. The CDR3 length is 13 residues. DNA of the CDR3: TGTGCCAGCAGCTTAGGGGGTAGTCAGCCCCAGCATTTT. This encodes CASSLGGSQPQHF.

The chain uses TRBV5-8 and TRBJ2-5; weak D call: TRBD1 (5 bases). V dropped 4 bases and J dropped 4 bases, with 11 bases sitting between them. Germline CDR1 reads SGHTS; CDR2 reads YDEGEE. The length of the CDR3 is 13 residues. The CDR3 nucleotides read TGTGCCAGCAGCCCCAGGGTCGCAGAGACCCAGTACTTC. It is translated as CASSPRVAETQYF.

This sequence joins TRBV18 and TRBJ2-2, with D perhaps TRBD1 (5 bases). Trimming removed 3 bases from V and 3 bases from J, with 11 bases in between. The CDR3 contains 15 residues. Germline V lookup: CDR1 KGHSH, CDR2 LQKENI. CDR3 in amino acids: CASSPRRADTGELFF. The CDR3 nucleotides read TGTGCCAGCTCACCCCGCAGGGCGGACACCGGGGAGCTGTTTTTT. Filled out from reference TRBV18 and TRBJ2-2, the complete variable domain reads NAGVMQNPRHLVRRRGQEARLRCSPMKGHSHVYWYRQLPEEGLKFMVYLQKENIIDESGMPKERFSAEFPKEGPSILRIQQVVRGDSAAYFCASSPRRADTGELFFGEGSRLTVL.

This clonotype was recorded at least ten times. The chain employs TRBV6-5 and TRBJ2-7; perhaps TRBD1 as D (6 bases). The V and J ends lost 4 bases and 4 bases respectively, with 17 bases between them. There are 15 residues in the CDR3. In germline, CDR1 is MNHEY, CDR2 SVGAGI. The CDR3 bases are TGTGCCAGCAGTTCCCTAGGACAGCCTCCTTACGAGCAGTACTTC. It is translated as CASSSLGQPPYEQYF.

V and J are TRBV11-2 and TRBJ1-5; TRBD1 might be the D (6 bases). The V and J ends lost 0 bases and 2 bases respectively, with 8 bases between them. Germline V gene data show CDR1 as SGHAT and CDR2 as FQNNGV. The CDR3 runs to 15 residues. CDR3 in amino acids: CASSLEAGGNQPQHF. CDR3 coding DNA: TGTGCCAGCAGCTTAGAGGCAGGGGGCAATCAGCCCCAGCATTTT.